This entry lists 32 T cell receptor beta chains sequenced from one sample in a study of cytomegalovirus exposure and HLA in healthy donors (TCRdb year 2017). Library construction relied on the immunoSEQ multiplex PCR assay. The table was pulled from immuneACCESS by TCRdb, which kept in-frame rearrangements only. Such tables lose some clones; where checked, under half of the loss comes from unresolved V genes, and the rest has no known cause. This sample has nearly 110,000 clones in its table, and about 85% of those were observed once. Of the sample, about 1.8% falls within the top ten clones. The sequencing input was PBMCs. The origin of the receptors is a woman between 18 and 30 years old in good health and CMV-seropositive.

V gene TRBV18 combines with J gene TRBJ1-1, with TRBD1 identical over 7 bases. V was pared by 2 bases and J by 0 bases, with 6 bases of the junction left unmatched. Germline lookup yields CDR1 KGHSH and CDR2 LQKENI. CDR3 length: 16 amino acids. The CDR3: CASSPGLQGMNTEAFF. CDR3 bases: TGTGCCAGCTCACCAGGGTTACAGGGGATGAACACTGAAGCTTTCTTT.

The V gene is TRBV7-8, the J gene TRBJ2-3, with D perhaps TRBD1 (6 bases). The CDR3 has 15 amino acids. V dropped 5 bases and J dropped 2 bases, with 14 bases sitting between them. The germline V gene encodes CDR1 SGHVS and CDR2 FQNEAQ. The CDR3 region has the DNA TGTGCCAGCAGCCCACTACAGGGCCCCACAGATACGCAGTATTTT. It codes for CASSPLQGPTDTQYF. Full variable domain (outside the CDR3, taken from reference TRBV7-8 and TRBJ2-3): GAGVSQSPRYKVAKRGQDVALRCDPISGHVSLFWYQQALGQGPEFLTYFQNEAQLDKSGLPSDRFFAERPEGSVSTLKIQRTQQEDSAVYLCASSPLQGPTDTQYFGPGTRLTVL.

The gene calls are TRBV6-6 and TRBJ1-1; 7 nucleotides agree with TRBD1. The CDR3 totals 13 residues. CDR1 MNHNY and CDR2 SVGAGI come from the germline V gene (reference sequence). V lost 6 bases and J lost 6; bases outside the gene matches: 7. The CDR3 coding sequence is TGTGCCAGCAGCCGCGACAGGGCCGCTGAAGCTTTCTTT. Encoded protein: CASSRDRAAEAFF.

The chain employs TRBV7-9 and TRBJ2-7; D is ambiguous. V gave up 5 bases and J gave up 0 bases, with 17 bases separating them. The germline V gene has CDR1 SEHNR and CDR2 FQNEAQ (reference sequence). The CDR3 runs to 16 residues. In DNA form, the CDR3 reads TGTGCCAGCAGCCTAGAAGCGATTGGCAGCTCCTACGAGCAGTACTTC. Amino acid sequence: CASSLEAIGSSYEQYF.

There are a few counts of this clone. The chain couples TRBV20-1 to TRBJ1-1; tentatively, D is TRBD1 (6 bases). The V gene's germline CDR1 is DFQATT and CDR2 SNEGSKA (reference sequence). With 5 bases removed from V and 8 bases from J, the gap between germline ends came to 12 bases. The CDR3 has 11 residues. The CDR3 sequence is CSAAPGQEAFF. Here the CDR3 DNA reads TGCAGTGCTGCCCCGGGACAAGAAGCTTTCTTT.

This clone appeared a single time. The chain links TRBV27 to TRBJ2-5; D is ambiguous. Germline lookup yields CDR1 MNHEY and CDR2 SMNVEV (reference sequence). The CDR3 sequence is 12 residues long. V was cut by 7 bases and J by 0 bases, with 6 bases left in between. CDR3 coding DNA: TGTGCCAGCACCCCGTACCAAGAGACCCAGTACTTC. Amino acid sequence: CASTPYQETQYF.

The chain couples TRBV7-9 to TRBJ2-1; possibly TRBD1 for D (5 bases). Germline V gene data show CDR1 as SEHNR and CDR2 as FQNEAQ (reference sequence). V was pared by 5 bases and J by 7 bases, with 15 bases between. The CDR3 loop spans 14 amino acids. In nucleotides, the CDR3 is TGTGCCAGCAGCAATGGACATTCCGGTAATGAGCAGTTCTTC. Translated: CASSNGHSGNEQFF.

The chain joins TRBV12-5 to TRBJ2-2; D possibly corresponds to TRBD1 (5 bases). The CDR3 consists of 14 residues. CDR1 and CDR2 from the germline V gene are LGHNT and FRNRAP. Trimming pared 6 bases from V and 4 bases from J, leaving 12 bases between. CDR3: CASGLTDSTGELFF. The CDR3 coding sequence is TGTGCTAGTGGCCTGACAGATAGCACCGGGGAGCTGTTTTTT.

CDR3 bases: TGTGCCAGCAGCTTTTCTCGACAGAACACTGAAGCTTTCTTT. Amino acids: CASSFSRQNTEAFF. The chain recombines TRBV7-2 with TRBJ1-1, with D unresolved. V lost 3 bases and J lost 1, with 9 bases in between. Germline CDR1 and CDR2: SGHTA and FQGNSA. This CDR3 has 14 amino acids.

The CDR3, as DNA: TGTGCCAACCTAGCCGGGACAGGAACCACAGATACGCAGTATTTT. Its translation: CANLAGTGTTDTQYF. The V and J genes are TRBV7-3 and TRBJ2-3; 8 nucleotides line up with TRBD1. Germline CDR1 SGHTA, CDR2 FQGTGA. V shed 10 bases and J 2 bases; nucleotides not matched to a gene: 11. The CDR3 is 15 amino acids.

The V call is TRBV4-3, the J call TRBJ1-2, with D unresolved. The ends were cut back, 6 bases at V and 8 bases at J, with 10 bases in the middle. The CDR3 totals 11 residues. The V gene's germline CDR1 is LGHNA and CDR2 YSLEER. CDR3 region: CASSQNRGYTF. DNA of the CDR3: TGCGCCAGCAGTCAAAACAGAGGCTACACCTTC.

The chain recombines TRBV5-1 with TRBJ2-5; 12 bases fit TRBD1. V dropped 4 bases and J dropped 5; count of bases not matched to a gene: 6. CDR3 length equals 15 residues. Germline V gene lookup returns CDR1 SGHRS and CDR2 YFSETQ. Here the CDR3 reads CASSRGDRGLETQYF. CDR3 DNA sequence: TGCGCCAGCAGCAGGGGGGACAGGGGGCTCGAGACCCAGTACTTC.

The V gene is TRBV7-9, the J gene TRBJ2-7, with D tentatively TRBD2 (5 bases). Germline V gene data show CDR1 as SEHNR and CDR2 as FQNEAQ (reference sequence). CDR3 size: 14 residues. Trimming shortened V by 1 base and J by 1 base, and 8 bases separated the two germline ends. This chain's CDR3 is CASSLGGLSYEQYF. The CDR3 region has the DNA TGTGCCAGCAGCTTAGGAGGGCTATCCTACGAGCAGTACTTC.

V is TRBV27 and J is TRBJ2-3; D gene unclear. The CDR3 covers 11 residues. Trimming cost V 7 bases and J 4 bases, with 6 bases left between them. Germline V lookup: CDR1 MNHEY, CDR2 SMNVEV (reference sequence). The CDR3 DNA is TGTGCCAGCAAAAACTCAGATACGCAGTATTTT. It yields the protein CASKNSDTQYF.

This chain uses TRBV28 with TRBJ1-4; TRBD1 is a possible D gene (5 bases). This CDR3 is built from 16 residues. Germline assignment: CDR1 MDHEN and CDR2 SYDVKM. V shed 2 bases and J shed 2 bases, with 12 bases lying between them. CDR3 sequence (DNA): TGTGCCAGCAGTTTAACCCCAGGGTCGACTAATGAAAAACTGTTTTTT. The encoded protein is CASSLTPGSTNEKLFF.

The rearrangement links TRBV29-1 to TRBJ2-7, with a possible D match to TRBD1 (5 bases). Germline CDR1 reads SQVTM; CDR2 reads ANQGSEA. V was trimmed by 2 bases and J by 2 bases, leaving 7 bases between them. This CDR3 spans 12 amino acids. For the CDR3, the DNA is TGCAGCGTTGAACAGGGTCCCTACGAGCAGTACTTC. It encodes CSVEQGPYEQYF.

This chain links TRBV28 with TRBJ1-6; D is unclear. Trimming cost V 7 bases and J 8 bases, with 21 bases left between them. The germline CDR1 and CDR2 sequences are MDHEN and SYDVKM. This CDR3 contains 16 residues. CDR3 sequence reads: CASIPFLGSSDSPLHF. Written as DNA, the CDR3 is TGTGCCAGCATCCCCTTTTTGGGGAGTTCGGATTCACCCCTCCACTTT.

The genes are TRBV9 and TRBJ2-7, with TRBD1 matching 7 bases. Germline CDR1 and CDR2: SGDLS and YYNGEE. This CDR3 is 15 amino acids long. V shed 3 bases, J shed 3 bases, and the junction held 9 bases outside the gene matches. CDR3 nucleotides: TGTGCCAGCAGCGCTGGTGTGGGACAGTACTACGAGCAGTACTTC. As protein: CASSAGVGQYYEQYF.

The V gene is TRBV6-1, the J gene TRBJ2-5, with 8 nucleotides matching TRBD1. Germline V gene lookup returns CDR1 MNHNS and CDR2 SASEGT. The ends lost 7 bases at V and 6 bases at J; junction bases unmatched: 10. This CDR3 region has 14 residues. CDR3 DNA sequence: TGTGCCAGCATATGGACAGGGAAGACACAGACCCAGTACTTC. Translation: CASIWTGKTQTQYF.

The chain joins TRBV6-5 to TRBJ2-5, with 9 bases lining up with TRBD2. Germline lookup yields CDR1 MNHEY and CDR2 SVGAGI. The CDR3 covers 14 residues. V gave up 2 bases and J gave up 4 bases; unmatched junction bases: 2. The CDR3 coding sequence is TGTGCCAGCAGTTACGGGACTAGCTTAGAGACCCAGTACTTC. Protein product: CASSYGTSLETQYF.

V usage is TRBV6-1 and J usage is TRBJ1-2; D gene uncertain. The germline CDR1 and CDR2 sequences are MNHNS and SASEGT. The CDR3 is 14 residues long. Trimming pared 2 bases from V and 7 bases from J, leaving 14 bases between. DNA of the CDR3: TGTGCCAGCAGTGAACCGGGAATAAGAGGTGGCTACACCTTC. Translated: CASSEPGIRGGYTF.

This chain connects TRBV11-2 to TRBJ2-2; D is ambiguous. The CDR3 consists of 15 residues. Germline V gene data show CDR1 as SGHAT and CDR2 as FQNNGV. The V end was cut by 1 base, the J end by 2 bases, with 8 bases between. DNA of the CDR3: TGTGCCAGCAGCTTAGGGCTTACAAACACCGGGGAGCTGTTTTTT. Protein sequence: CASSLGLTNTGELFF.

The genes are TRBV15 and TRBJ2-1; 9 nucleotides line up with TRBD2. The CDR3 is 16 residues long. V dropped 7 bases and J dropped 4; count of bases not matched to a gene: 11. Germline CDR1 is LNHNV and CDR2 is YYDKDF (reference sequence). Here the CDR3 reads CATTSSGGGEYNEQFF. CDR3 bases: TGTGCCACCACTTCCTCTGGCGGGGGGGAGTACAATGAGCAGTTCTTC.

This clone is a singleton in its sample. Other DNA sequences in the same sample also yield this CDR3. The chain uses TRBV19 and TRBJ1-1; the match to TRBD1 covers 12 bases. CDR3 length equals 15 residues. The germline V gene has CDR1 LNHDA and CDR2 SQIVND (reference sequence). V lost 6 bases to trimming and J lost 4 bases; unmatched junction nucleotides: 6. In nucleotides, the CDR3 is TGTGCCAGTAGCCCAGGGACAGGGGGCGGCACTGAAGCTTTCTTT. This sequence encodes CASSPGTGGGTEAFF.

CDR3 residues: CASSVPGQGSSEQYF. The CDR3 DNA reads TGTGCCAGCAGTGTACCGGGACAGGGATCGTCGGAGCAGTACTTC. The J gene is TRBJ2-7, the V gene TRBV2, with 9 nucleotides matching TRBD1. Looked up from germline, CDR1 is SNHLY and CDR2 is FYNNEI. Trimming took 4 bases from V and 7 from J; bases not matched to a gene: 11. The length of the CDR3 is 15 residues.

V is TRBV7-9 and J is TRBJ2-5, with a possible D match to TRBD2 (6 bases). The CDR3 runs 14 residues. CDR1 is SEHNR, CDR2 FQNEAQ, per germline (reference sequence). Trimming pared 1 base from V and 5 bases from J, leaving 11 bases between. The CDR3 spells CASSLGAGRETQYF. The CDR3 nucleotides read TGTGCCAGCAGCTTAGGGGCAGGGAGGGAGACCCAGTACTTC.

This chain joins TRBV7-9 and TRBJ2-3; D call uncertain. Between the trimmed V and J ends, which lost 6 bases and 5 bases, there was a span of 9 bases. Per germline, CDR1 SEHNR and CDR2 FQNEAQ (reference sequence). This CDR3 has 12 amino acids. This CDR3 is CASSTAVDTQYF. The CDR3 DNA reads TGTGCCAGCAGTACCGCGGTAGATACGCAGTATTTT.

In regard to this clone: One end of the junction is discordant with germline, which a read error may explain. The J gene is TRBJ2-7, the V gene TRBV7-7; D might be TRBD1 (5 bases). The CDR3 sequence is 13 residues long. CDR1 SSHAT and CDR2 FNYEAQ come from the germline V gene (reference sequence). The CDR3 reads CASSLRASYEQYF. The CDR3 region has the DNA TGTGCTAGCAGCCTCAGGGCTTCCTACGAGCAGTACTTC.

The chain carries TRBV28 and TRBJ1-5, with D perhaps matching TRBD1 (5 bases). The CDR3 runs to 14 residues. Germline-derived CDR1 and CDR2 are MDHEN and SYDVKM. Trimming shortened V by 4 bases and J by 6 bases, and 13 bases separated the two germline ends. CDR3 region: CASSSPGSGQPQHF. Written as DNA, the CDR3 is TGTGCCAGCAGTTCCCCAGGGTCGGGTCAGCCCCAGCATTTT.

V usage is TRBV2 and J usage is TRBJ2-1; 8 bases align to TRBD1. Trimming at V came to 10 bases and at J to 9 bases, leaving 5 bases not matched to a gene. Germline values: CDR1 SNHLY, CDR2 FYNNEI. This CDR3 region has 11 residues. CDR3 sequence: CAINRGTEQFF. CDR3 coding DNA: TGTGCCATCAACAGGGGGACTGAGCAGTTCTTC.

This clone was seen once. This sequence joins TRBV7-9 and TRBJ1-3; TRBD1 might be the D (6 bases). The CDR3 loop spans 14 amino acids. Germline values: CDR1 SEHNR, CDR2 FQNEAQ (reference sequence). V lost 5 bases to trimming and J lost 5 bases, with 13 bases between them. Here the CDR3 DNA reads TGTGCCAGCAGCCTACTCGACAGGAGAAACACCATATATTTT. Its translation is CASSLLDRRNTIYF.

The chain has TRBV15 and TRBJ1-3; D may be TRBD1 (6 bases). This CDR3 is built from 18 residues. Trimming took off 8 bases at V and 0 bases at J, with 23 bases between the two ends. The germline gives CDR1 LNHNV, CDR2 YYDKDF (reference sequence). The CDR3 spells CATRWTKGQFSSGNTIYF. The CDR3 DNA reads TGTGCCACCCGATGGACAAAAGGACAGTTCTCCTCTGGAAACACCATATATTTT.